This T cell receptor beta chain was captured in a study of CD8+CD57+ T cells in acquired aplastic anemia. About the study: On average, sorted CD4+ and CD8+ cells gave 3 to 4 ug of DNA.

Patients selected for sequencing had displayed CD8+CD57+ cell expansion by flow cytometry. No therapy was given to patients before blood sampling. This clonotype has only a few counts. The CDR3 extends over 17 amino acids. The V gene's germline CDR1 is MNHEY and CDR2 SMNVEV (reference sequence). Trimming cost V 2 bases and J 9 bases, with 23 bases left between them. The study profiled TCR beta VDJ and CDR3 using genomic DNA as template. From the reads, TCRdb called clonotypes with MiXCR, one entry per CDR3 protein. The table lists 250,000 to 300,000 distinct CDR3 sequences, 50% to 65% of them singletons.

This TCR was sampled from a human donor with aplastic anemia. Sequenced input: sorted CD4+, CD8+, or CD8+CD57+ T cells (not recorded which) from PBMCs. The J gene is TRBJ2-1, the V gene TRBV27; possible D gene TRBD1, 5 bases. Here the CDR3 DNA reads TGTGCCAGCAGTTTAACGGGTCAGGGATTAGCTAGTGGTGAGCAGTTCTTC. Translated, it gives CASSLTGQGLASGEQFF.